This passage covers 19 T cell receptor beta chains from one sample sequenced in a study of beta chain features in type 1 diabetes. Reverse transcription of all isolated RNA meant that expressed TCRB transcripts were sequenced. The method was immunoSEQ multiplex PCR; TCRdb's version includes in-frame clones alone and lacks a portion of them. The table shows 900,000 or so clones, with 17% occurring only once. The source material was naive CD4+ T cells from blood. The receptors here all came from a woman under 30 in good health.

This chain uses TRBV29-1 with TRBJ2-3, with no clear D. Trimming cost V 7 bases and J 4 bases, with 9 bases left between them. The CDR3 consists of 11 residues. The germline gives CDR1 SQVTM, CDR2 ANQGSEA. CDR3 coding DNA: TGCAGCGCTGGTACCCCAGATACGCAGTATTTT. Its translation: CSAGTPDTQYF.

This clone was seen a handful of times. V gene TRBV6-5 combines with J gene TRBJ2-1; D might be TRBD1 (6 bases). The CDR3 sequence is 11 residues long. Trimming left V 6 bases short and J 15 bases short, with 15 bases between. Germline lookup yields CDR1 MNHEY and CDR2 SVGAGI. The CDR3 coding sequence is TGTGCCAGCAGACGACAGGAAAAGCTGTTCTTC. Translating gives CASRRQEKLFF.

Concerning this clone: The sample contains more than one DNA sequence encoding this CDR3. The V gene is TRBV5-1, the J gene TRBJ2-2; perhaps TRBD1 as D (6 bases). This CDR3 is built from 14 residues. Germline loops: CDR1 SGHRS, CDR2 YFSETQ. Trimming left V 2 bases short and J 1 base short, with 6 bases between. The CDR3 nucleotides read TGCGCCAGCAGCTTACAGGGGAACACCGGGGAGCTGTTTTTT. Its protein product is CASSLQGNTGELFF.

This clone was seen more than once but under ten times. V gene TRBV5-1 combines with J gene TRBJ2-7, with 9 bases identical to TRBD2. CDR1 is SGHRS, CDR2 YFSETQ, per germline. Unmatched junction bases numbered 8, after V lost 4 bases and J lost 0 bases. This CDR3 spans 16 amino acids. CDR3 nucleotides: TGCGCCAGCAGCAAGGAAGTAGCGGGAGTCTCCTACGAGCAGTACTTC. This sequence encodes CASSKEVAGVSYEQYF.

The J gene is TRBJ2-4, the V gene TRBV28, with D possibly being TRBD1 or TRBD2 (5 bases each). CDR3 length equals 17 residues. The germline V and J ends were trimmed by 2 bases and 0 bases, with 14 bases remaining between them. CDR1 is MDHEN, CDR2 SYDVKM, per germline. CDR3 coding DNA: TGTGCCAGCAGTTTAATTCTCCGGGACCAAGCCAAAAACATTCAGTACTTC. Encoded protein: CASSLILRDQAKNIQYF.

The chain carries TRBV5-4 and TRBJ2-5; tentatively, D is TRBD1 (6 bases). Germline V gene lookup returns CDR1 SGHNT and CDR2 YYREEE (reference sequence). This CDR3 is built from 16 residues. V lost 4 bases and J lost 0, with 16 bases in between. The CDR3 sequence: CASSLGASTYQETQYF. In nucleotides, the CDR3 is TGTGCCAGCAGCCTGGGGGCTAGCACGTACCAAGAGACCCAGTACTTC. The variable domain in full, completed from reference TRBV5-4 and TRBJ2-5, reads ETGVTQSPTHLIKTRGQQVTLRCSSQSGHNTVSWYQQALGQGPQFIFQYYREEENGRGNFPPRFSGLQFPNYSSELNVNALELDDSALYLCASSLGASTYQETQYFGPGTRLLVL.

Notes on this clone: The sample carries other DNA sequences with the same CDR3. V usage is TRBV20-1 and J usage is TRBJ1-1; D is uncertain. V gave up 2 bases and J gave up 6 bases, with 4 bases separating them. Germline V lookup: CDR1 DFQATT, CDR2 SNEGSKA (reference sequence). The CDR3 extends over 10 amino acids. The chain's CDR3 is CSARRAEAFF. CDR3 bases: TGCAGTGCTAGAAGGGCTGAAGCTTTCTTT.

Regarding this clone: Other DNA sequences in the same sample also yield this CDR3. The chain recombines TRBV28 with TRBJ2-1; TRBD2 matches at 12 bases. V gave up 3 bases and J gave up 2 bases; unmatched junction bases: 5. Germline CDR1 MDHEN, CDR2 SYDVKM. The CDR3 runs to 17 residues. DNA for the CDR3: TGTGCCAGCAGTTTCGCCGGACTAGCGGGACCCTACAATGAGCAGTTCTTC. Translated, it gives CASSFAGLAGPYNEQFF.

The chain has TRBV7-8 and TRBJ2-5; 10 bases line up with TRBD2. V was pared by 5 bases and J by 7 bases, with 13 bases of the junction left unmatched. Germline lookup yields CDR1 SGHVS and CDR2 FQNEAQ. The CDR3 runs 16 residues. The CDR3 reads CASSPPGSGRGGTQYF. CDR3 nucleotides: TGTGCCAGCAGCCCCCCCGGCAGCGGGAGGGGGGGGACCCAGTACTTC.

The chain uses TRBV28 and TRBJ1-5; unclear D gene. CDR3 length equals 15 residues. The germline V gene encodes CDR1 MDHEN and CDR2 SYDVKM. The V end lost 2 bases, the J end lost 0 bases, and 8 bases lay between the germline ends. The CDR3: CASSLRLYSNQPQHF. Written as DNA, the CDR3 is TGTGCCAGCAGTTTACGGCTTTATAGCAATCAGCCCCAGCATTTT.

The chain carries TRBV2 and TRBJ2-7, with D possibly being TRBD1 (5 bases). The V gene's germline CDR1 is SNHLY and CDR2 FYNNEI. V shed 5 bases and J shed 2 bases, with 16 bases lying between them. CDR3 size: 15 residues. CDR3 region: CASSSGMAVTYEQYF. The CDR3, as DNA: TGTGCCAGCAGTTCAGGGATGGCGGTGACCTACGAGCAGTACTTC.

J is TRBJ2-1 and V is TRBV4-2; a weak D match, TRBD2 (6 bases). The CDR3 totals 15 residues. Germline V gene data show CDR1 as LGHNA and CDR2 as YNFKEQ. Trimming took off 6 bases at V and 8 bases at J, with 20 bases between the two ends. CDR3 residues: CASRQSLTSLHEQFF. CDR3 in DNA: TGTGCCAGCAGACAAAGCCTTACTAGCCTGCATGAGCAGTTCTTC.

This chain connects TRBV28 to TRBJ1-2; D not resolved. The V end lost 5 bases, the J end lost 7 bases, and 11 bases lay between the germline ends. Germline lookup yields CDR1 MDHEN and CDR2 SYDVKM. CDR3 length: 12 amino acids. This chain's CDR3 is CASSPQELGYTF. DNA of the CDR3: TGTGCCAGCAGTCCTCAGGAGCTTGGCTACACCTTC.

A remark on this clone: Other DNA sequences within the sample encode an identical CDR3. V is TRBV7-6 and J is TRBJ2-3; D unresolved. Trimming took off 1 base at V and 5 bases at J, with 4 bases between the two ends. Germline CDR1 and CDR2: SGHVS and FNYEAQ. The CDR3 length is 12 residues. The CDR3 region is CASSLGLDTQYF. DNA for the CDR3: TGTGCCAGCAGCTTAGGCTTAGATACGCAGTATTTT.

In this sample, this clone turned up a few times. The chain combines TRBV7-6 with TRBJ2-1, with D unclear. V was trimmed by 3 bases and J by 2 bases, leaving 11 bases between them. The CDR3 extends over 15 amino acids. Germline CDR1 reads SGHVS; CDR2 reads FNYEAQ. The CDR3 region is CASSFFGATYNEQFF. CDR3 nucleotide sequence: TGTGCCAGCAGCTTTTTCGGTGCGACCTACAATGAGCAGTTCTTC.

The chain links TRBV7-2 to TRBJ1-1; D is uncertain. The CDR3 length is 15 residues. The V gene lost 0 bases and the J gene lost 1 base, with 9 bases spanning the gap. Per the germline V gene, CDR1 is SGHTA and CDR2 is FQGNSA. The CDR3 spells CASSLAGSANTEAFF. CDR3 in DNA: TGTGCCAGCAGCTTAGCTGGGAGCGCGAACACTGAAGCTTTCTTT.

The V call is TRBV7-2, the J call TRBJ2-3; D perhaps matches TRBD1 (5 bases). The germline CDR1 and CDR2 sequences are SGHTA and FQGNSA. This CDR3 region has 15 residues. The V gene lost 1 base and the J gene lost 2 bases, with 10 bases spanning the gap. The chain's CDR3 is CASSLVGAITDTQYF. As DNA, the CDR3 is TGTGCCAGCAGCTTAGTAGGGGCGATCACAGATACGCAGTATTTT.

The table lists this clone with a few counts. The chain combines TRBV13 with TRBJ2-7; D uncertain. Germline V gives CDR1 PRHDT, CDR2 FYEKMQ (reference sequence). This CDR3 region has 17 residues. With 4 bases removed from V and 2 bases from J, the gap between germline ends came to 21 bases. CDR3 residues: CASSSLLSRTGPYEQYF. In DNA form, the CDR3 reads TGTGCCAGCAGCTCCCTTCTTAGTCGAACGGGCCCCTACGAGCAGTACTTC. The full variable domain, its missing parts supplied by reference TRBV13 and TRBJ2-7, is AAGVIQSPRHLIKEKRETATLKCYPIPRHDTVYWYQQGPGQDPQFLISFYEKMQSDKGSIPDRFSAQQFSDYHSELNMSSLELGDSALYFCASSSLLSRTGPYEQYFGPGTRLTVT.

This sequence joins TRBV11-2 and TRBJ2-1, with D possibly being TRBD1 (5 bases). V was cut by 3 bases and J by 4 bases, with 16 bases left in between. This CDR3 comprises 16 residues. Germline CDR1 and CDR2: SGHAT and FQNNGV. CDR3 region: CASSFRVTRGYNEQFF. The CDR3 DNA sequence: TGTGCCAGCAGCTTCAGGGTAACCCGCGGTTACAATGAGCAGTTCTTC. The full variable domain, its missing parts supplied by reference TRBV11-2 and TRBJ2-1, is EAGVAQSPRYKIIEKRQSVAFWCNPISGHATLYWYQQILGQGPKLLIQFQNNGVVDDSQLPKDRFSAERLKGVDSTLKIQPAKLEDSAVYLCASSFRVTRGYNEQFFGPGTRLTVL.